This T cell receptor (beta chain) originates from a study of blood T cell repertoires in COVID-19. About the research overall: Samples of COVID-19 (acute and convalescent) were obtained from the United States, Italy and Spain. Sources were T cells, B-cell-depleted T cells, or PBMCs; the material itself was cDNA or gDNA.

Clones were read by immunoSEQ multiplex PCR, and TCRdb kept only the in-frame ones, dropping some. This table holds roughly 73,000 clones, about 88% found once. Germline V CDR1 and CDR2: SGHRS, YFSETQ. The CDR3 loop spans 17 amino acids. V lost 5 bases, J lost 2 bases, and 17 bases lay in between. The chain links TRBV5-1 to TRBJ2-6; perhaps TRBD2 as D (5 bases). This receptor was taken from a man in his fifties with acute or convalescent COVID-19. The sequencing sample was made of peripheral blood. The CDR3 is CASSPNRGRTGANVLTF. Here the CDR3 DNA reads TGCGCCAGCAGTCCGAATCGGGGTCGTACTGGGGCCAACGTCCTGACTTTC.